The 30 T cell receptor beta chains in this list originate from one sample, sequenced in a study of T cells after yellow fever vaccination (dated by TCRdb to about 2019). Per the publication, the treatment or condition label means: live attenuated yellow fever vaccine strain. Libraries were built with 5' RACE. The sequencing machine was an Illumina NovaSeq 6000. The raw public data were reprocessed by TCRdb itself: fastp quality trimming at Q25, MiXCR clonotype calling, in-frame beta chains only. Here each entry gathers all rows of one CDR3 protein and keeps the most common genes and DNA. This sample has about 220,000 distinct CDR3 sequences in its table, and about 3% of those were observed once. The biggest ten clones account for 3.2% of the sample. Sequencing used CD4+ T cells sorted from PBMCs, obtained 10 days after the yellow fever booster vaccination. The source of these receptors is a man aged 18 to 30 who received the YFV17D yellow fever vaccine.

This clonotype was counted ten times or more. V and J are TRBV7-3 and TRBJ1-1, with 7 bases matching TRBD1. V lost 1 base and J lost 1; bases outside the gene matches: 0. Germline-derived CDR1 and CDR2 are SGHTA and FQGTGA. CDR3 length: 14 amino acids. This CDR3 reads CASSLNRGNTEAFF. CDR3 in DNA: TGTGCCAGCAGCTTAAACAGGGGGAACACTGAAGCTTTCTTT.

This clonotype was counted many times. The chain's CDR3 is CASIPTPAENTEAFF. CDR3 in DNA: TGCGCCAGCATACCAACCCCGGCCGAGAACACTGAAGCTTTCTTT. The chain employs TRBV5-1 and TRBJ1-1; D remains ambiguous. This CDR3 comprises 15 residues. Germline loops: CDR1 SGHRS, CDR2 YFSETQ. Trimming removed 6 bases at V and 1 base at J, with 16 bases between.

Ten or more counts support this clonotype. The V gene is TRBV11-3, the J gene TRBJ2-1; possibly TRBD2 for D (5 bases). The CDR3 contains 13 residues. V was trimmed by 5 bases and J by 5 bases, leaving 10 bases between them. Germline V gives CDR1 SGHNT, CDR2 YENEEA. This CDR3 is CASSQGLDNEQFF. The DNA for the CDR3 is TGTGCCAGCAGCCAAGGACTTGACAATGAGCAGTTCTTC.

This clonotype has at least ten counts. This chain connects TRBV5-1 to TRBJ2-3; 11 positions match TRBD1. Losses at the gene ends were 2 bases for V and 3 bases for J; bases not matched to a gene: 2. Germline CDR1 SGHRS, CDR2 YFSETQ. The CDR3 covers 15 residues. DNA of the CDR3: TGCGCCAGCAGCTTAAGGGACAGGGGGACAGATACGCAGTATTTT. Amino acids: CASSLRDRGTDTQYF.

This clonotype was detected ten times or more. The chain employs TRBV12-3 or TRBV12-4 and TRBJ1-4; D possibly corresponds to TRBD1 (6 bases). This CDR3 is built from 17 residues. V shed 5 bases and J shed 0 bases, with 16 bases lying between them. Here the CDR3 DNA reads TGTGCCAGCAGTCCGGGATACAGGGCAGCAACTAATGAAAAACTGTTTTTT. It yields the protein CASSPGYRAATNEKLFF.

This clonotype showed up many times. This chain links TRBV5-5 with TRBJ2-5; TRBD2 matches at 7 bases. This CDR3 spans 13 amino acids. Germline V gene lookup returns CDR1 SGHKS and CDR2 YYEKEE (reference sequence). The junction had 1 base not matched to a gene; V was cut back by 0 bases and J by 5 bases. CDR3 amino acids: CASSLERGETQYF. The CDR3 nucleotides read TGTGCCAGCAGCTTGGAGCGGGGCGAGACCCAGTACTTC.

A few counts support this clonotype. The V and J genes are TRBV7-9 and TRBJ2-1, with TRBD2 matching over 7 bases. V shed 6 bases and J 2 bases; nucleotides not matched to a gene: 13. The germline V gene encodes CDR1 SEHNR and CDR2 FQNEAQ (reference sequence). The CDR3 consists of 17 residues. For the CDR3, the DNA is TGTGCCAGCAGTCCCCTGCGGGGGAGTGGCACCTACAATGAGCAGTTCTTC. This codes for CASSPLRGSGTYNEQFF.

This clonotype was detected ten times or more. V gene TRBV15 combines with J gene TRBJ2-2, with a tentative D call TRBD1 (6 bases). Germline-derived CDR1 and CDR2 are LNHNV and YYDKDF (reference sequence). Trimming took 1 base from V and 5 from J, leaving 11 bases between them. The CDR3 runs to 15 residues. This CDR3 reads CATSRAGVGTGELFF. The CDR3 DNA is TGTGCCACCAGCAGAGCAGGGGTTGGGACCGGGGAGCTGTTTTTT.

This clonotype was seen ten or more times. The CDR3: CASILTPRGGELFF. CDR3 nucleotide sequence: TGTGCCAGCATCTTGACCCCGAGGGGCGGGGAGCTGTTTTTT. The J gene is TRBJ2-2, the V gene TRBV7-2; D tentatively fits TRBD1 or TRBD2 (5 bases each). With 7 bases removed from V and 7 bases from J, the gap between germline ends came to 16 bases. The CDR3 runs to 14 residues. Germline lookup yields CDR1 SGHTA and CDR2 FQGNSA.

On this clonotype itself: This may arise from a read error, as a much more abundant clone is one base away. V usage is TRBV14 and J usage is TRBJ2-3; D unclear. This CDR3 is built from 12 residues. Trimming shortened V by 0 bases and J by 6 bases, and 4 bases separated the two germline ends. Germline CDR1 is SGHDN and CDR2 is FVKESK. Written as DNA, the CDR3 is TGTGCCAGCAGCCAAGACATGGATACGCAGTATTTT. This gives the protein CASSQDMDTQYF. The entire variable domain, with the rest obtained from reference TRBV14 and TRBJ2-3, is as follows: EAGVTQFPSHSVIEKGQTVTLRCDPISGHDNLYWYRRVMGKEIKFLLHFVKESKQDESGMPNNRFLAERTGGTYSTLKVQPAELEDSGVYFCASSQDMDTQYFGPGTRLTVL.

This clonotype was detected only a few times. CDR3: CASSVGQGGSSPLHF. In nucleotides, the CDR3 is TGTGCCAGCAGCGTCGGACAGGGCGGGAGCTCACCCCTCCACTTT. The chain joins TRBV5-4 to TRBJ1-6, with 8 bases matching TRBD1. From germline, CDR1 is SGHNT and CDR2 YYREEE (reference sequence). V lost 4 bases and J lost 10; bases outside the gene matches: 10. This CDR3 has 15 residues.

The chain recombines TRBV7-2 with TRBJ1-2, with D hard to call. This CDR3 comprises 12 residues. The V end lost 1 base, the J end lost 5 bases, and 5 bases lay between the germline ends. CDR1 and CDR2 (germline): SGHTA, FQGNSA. Here the CDR3 reads CASSLDRYGYTF. CDR3 DNA sequence: TGTGCCAGCAGCTTAGATAGATATGGCTACACCTTC.

In this sample, this clonotype turned up a few times. This sequence joins TRBV19 and TRBJ1-1; TRBD1 might be the D (6 bases). Germline assignment: CDR1 LNHDA and CDR2 SQIVND (reference sequence). V lost 6 bases and J 4 bases, leaving 12 bases between the germline ends. This CDR3 spans 13 amino acids. This CDR3 reads CASRPGAATEAFF. Written as DNA, the CDR3 is TGTGCCAGTAGACCAGGGGCTGCCACTGAAGCTTTCTTT.

This clonotype was counted ten times or more. This sequence joins TRBV2 and TRBJ1-4; 9 positions agree with TRBD1. CDR1 is SNHLY and CDR2 is FYNNEI in the germline V gene. The CDR3 is made up of 18 amino acids. The V segment lost 1 base and the J segment 2 bases; nucleotides outside the gene matches: 8. The CDR3 bases are TGTGCCAGCAGTGAAGAGGGACAGGGAAGGGGCACTAATGAAAAACTGTTTTTT. This sequence encodes CASSEEGQGRGTNEKLFF.

This clonotype showed up many times. CDR3 sequence: CASSVGPAVSSYEQYF. CDR3 DNA: TGTGCCAGCAGCGTAGGTCCAGCGGTGAGCTCCTACGAGCAGTACTTC. This chain joins TRBV9 and TRBJ2-7, with a tentative D call TRBD2 (5 bases). This CDR3 has 16 amino acids. The germline V gene encodes CDR1 SGDLS and CDR2 YYNGEE. V lost 0 bases and J 0 bases, leaving 13 bases between the germline ends.

There are many counts of this clonotype. The chain employs TRBV29-1 and TRBJ1-4; D is unresolved. Trimming removed 7 bases from V and 7 bases from J, with 13 bases in between. CDR1 and CDR2 (germline): SQVTM, ANQGSEA. This CDR3 is 12 amino acids long. The chain's CDR3 is CSGRNWGEKLFF. CDR3 nucleotide sequence: TGCAGCGGGCGGAACTGGGGTGAAAAACTGTTTTTT.

The table lists this clonotype with many counts. This chain uses TRBV29-1 with TRBJ2-3; 12 bases align to TRBD1. This CDR3 region has 13 residues. Germline V gene data show CDR1 as SQVTM and CDR2 as ANQGSEA. With V trimmed by 4 bases and J by 7 bases, 3 bases remained unmatched. CDR3 sequence reads: CSVGDRGLNTQYF. CDR3 sequence (DNA): TGCAGCGTTGGGGACAGGGGGCTGAATACGCAGTATTTT.

This clonotype occurred a few times. This chain uses TRBV13 with TRBJ2-3, with D perhaps matching TRBD1 or TRBD2 (5 bases each). The CDR3 spans 17 residues. The V end lost 4 bases, the J end lost 0 bases, and 17 bases lay between the germline ends. Germline V CDR1 and CDR2: PRHDT, FYEKMQ (reference sequence). CDR3 sequence (DNA): TGTGCCAGCAGCTCTAGGCCCGAGGGACCAAGCACAGATACGCAGTATTTT. Protein: CASSSRPEGPSTDTQYF.

This clonotype was picked up many times. The genes are TRBV6-2 or TRBV6-3 and TRBJ2-7; D is tentatively TRBD1 or TRBD2 (6 bases each). Germline values: CDR1 MNHEY, CDR2 SVGEGT. The CDR3 is 14 amino acids. V lost 6 bases, J lost 7 bases, and 19 bases lay in between. The CDR3 DNA follows: TGTGCCAGCAGGCCCTGGAGGGGGGCTTATGAGCAGTACTTC. As protein: CASRPWRGAYEQYF.

V gene TRBV5-5 combines with J gene TRBJ1-3; no definite D call. In germline, CDR1 is SGHKS, CDR2 YYEKEE (reference sequence). The V end lost 2 bases, the J end lost 2 bases, and 17 bases lay between the germline ends. The CDR3 has 17 amino acids. This chain's CDR3 is CASSFSGQPRAGNTIYF. The CDR3 region has the DNA TGTGCCAGCAGCTTCTCCGGGCAGCCGAGAGCTGGAAACACCATATATTTT.

This clonotype appeared many times. The chain recombines TRBV7-2 with TRBJ1-1; possible D gene TRBD1, 6 bases. V lost 4 bases to trimming and J lost 3 bases, with 15 bases between them. The CDR3 runs to 15 residues. Looked up from germline, CDR1 is SGHTA and CDR2 is FQGNSA. The CDR3 nucleotides are TGTGCCAGCAGCTCGTATACGGGGGCGGACACTGAAGCTTTCTTT. Translating gives CASSSYTGADTEAFF.

This clonotype came up many times. The rearrangement uses TRBV4-3 and TRBJ1-2; the D gene is possibly TRBD1 (5 bases). V was trimmed by 0 bases and J by 8 bases, leaving 16 bases between them. The germline gives CDR1 LGHNA, CDR2 YSLEER. The CDR3 length is 15 residues. In nucleotides, the CDR3 is TGCGCCAGCAGCCAAGAACAGGACTCGTTCCAAGGCTACACCTTC. As protein: CASSQEQDSFQGYTF.

There are many counts of this clonotype. This sequence joins TRBV4-2 and TRBJ2-5; TRBD2 matches 10 bases. This CDR3 has 18 amino acids. Germline CDR1 reads LGHNA; CDR2 reads YNFKEQ. With 6 bases clipped from V and 5 bases from J, the junction kept 18 bases outside the gene matches. CDR3 amino acids: CASSQNHISGGAGETQYF. DNA for the CDR3: TGTGCCAGCAGTCAAAACCACATCAGCGGGGGGGCTGGCGAGACCCAGTACTTC.

This clonotype has at least ten counts. This chain uses TRBV12-3 or TRBV12-4 with TRBJ1-3, with TRBD1 as a possible D gene (5 bases). V gave up 2 bases and J gave up 0 bases, with 8 bases separating them. The CDR3 consists of 15 residues. CDR3 sequence (DNA): TGTGCCAGCAGTTTATACAGGAACTCTGGAAACACCATATATTTT. Its protein product is CASSLYRNSGNTIYF.

The table lists this clonotype with many counts. The CDR3 sequence is CASSSRTDEQYF. CDR3 bases: TGTGCCAGCAGTTCTCGGACGGACGAGCAGTACTTC. The chain links TRBV6-2 or TRBV6-3 to TRBJ2-7; no clear D gene. CDR1 and CDR2 from the germline V gene are MNHEY and SVGEGT. The CDR3 totals 12 residues. V was clipped by 4 bases and J by 5 bases, with 9 bases between them.

This clonotype was seen at least ten times. The chain uses TRBV6-1 and TRBJ1-4; 7 bases match TRBD1. J gave up 7 bases and V 6 bases, and 8 bases lay outside the gene matches. The CDR3 sequence is 14 residues long. Germline V lookup: CDR1 MNHNS, CDR2 SASEGT. CDR3: CASSTGTVFEKLFF. For the CDR3, the DNA is TGTGCCAGCAGCACCGGGACAGTCTTTGAAAAACTGTTTTTT.

This clonotype was picked up a small number of times. The chain links TRBV4-1 to TRBJ2-1; D ambiguous. This CDR3 spans 16 amino acids. Germline CDR1 and CDR2: MGHRA and YSYEKL. Trimming took 2 bases from V and 0 from J, leaving 11 bases between them. CDR3 DNA: TGCGCCAGCAGCCAACAACCCCAACTCTCCTACAATGAGCAGTTCTTC. Amino acids: CASSQQPQLSYNEQFF.

This clonotype was observed at least ten times. The V gene is TRBV12-3 or TRBV12-4, the J gene TRBJ1-2; a possible D gene is TRBD1 (5 bases). The CDR3 consists of 13 residues. V gave up 3 bases and J gave up 7 bases, with 12 bases separating them. The CDR3 protein is CASSFGTASGYTF. The DNA for the CDR3 is TGTGCCAGCAGTTTCGGGACGGCTAGTGGCTACACCTTC.

This clonotype was counted between two and nine times. The genes are TRBV12-3 or TRBV12-4 and TRBJ2-1, with 9 bases matching TRBD1. The CDR3 is made up of 15 amino acids. V lost 6 bases and J lost 6; bases outside the gene matches: 9. The chain's CDR3 is CASSAPGQGTNEQFF. The CDR3 nucleotides read TGTGCCAGCAGCGCCCCGGGACAGGGAACCAATGAGCAGTTCTTC.

At least ten counts were recorded for this clonotype. V and J are TRBV29-1 and TRBJ1-1; a weak D match, TRBD1 (6 bases). V was shortened by 7 bases and J by 4 bases, with 13 bases between the two germline ends. This CDR3 region has 12 residues. Germline lookup yields CDR1 SQVTM and CDR2 ANQGSEA. The CDR3 region is CSGKTGRTEAFF. The CDR3 coding sequence is TGCAGCGGGAAGACAGGCCGCACTGAAGCTTTCTTT.